This T cell receptor (beta chain) came from a study of cytomegalovirus exposure and HLA in healthy donors. Study context: Unique TCR beta sequences numbering 95 million to 130 million came from 150 million to 200 million T cells in an earlier analysis. General study points: Exclusion as indistinguishable affected some V segments, including TRBV6-2 and TRBV6-3. Sequencing likely caused a cluster of highly shared sequence variants. Presence/absence analyses assumed roughly uniform sequencing depth across donors.

The germline V and J ends were trimmed by 1 base and 5 bases, with 3 bases remaining between them. CDR3 length: 11 residues. The V gene's germline CDR1 is SGHDT and CDR2 YYEEEE. This clone was detected once. Its matching antigen is unknown. Primers for the PCR totalled 60 Vbeta and 13 Jbeta. Produced via immunoSEQ multiplex PCR; TCRdb's table is partial and in-frame only. The sample comprises roughly 260,000 clones, 84% of which are singletons, and roughly 2% rests with the top ten. The rearrangement uses TRBV5-6 and TRBJ2-5; D is uncertain. Sequencing used PBMCs. The clonotype was recovered from a woman in her 40s in good health and CMV-seropositive. CDR3 DNA sequence: TGTGCCAGCAGCTTGCGGGAGACCCAGTACTTC. It encodes CASSLRETQYF.